These 9 T cell receptor beta chains came from one sample sequenced in a study of cytomegalovirus exposure and HLA in healthy donors. PCR primers comprised 60 Vbeta and 13 Jbeta primers. Measured with immunoSEQ multiplex PCR; TCRdb has only the in-frame clones, and not every one. This sample's table reports 45,000 to 55,000 clones. The sequencing sample was made of PBMCs. All receptors derive from a male donor in good health and CMV-seropositive.

The CDR3: CASSVGGGGASNEQFF. The DNA of the CDR3 is TGTGCCAGCAGCGTAGGAGGCGGGGGGGCCTCCAATGAGCAGTTCTTC. The rearrangement links TRBV9 to TRBJ2-1; the match to TRBD2 covers 9 bases. The CDR3 loop spans 16 amino acids. The V segment lost 0 bases and the J segment 6 bases; nucleotides outside the gene matches: 7. Germline CDR1 SGDLS, CDR2 YYNGEE.

The chain recombines TRBV15 with TRBJ1-3, with TRBD1 matching over 7 bases. V gave up 1 base and J gave up 3 bases; unmatched junction bases: 3. The CDR3 covers 15 residues. The germline CDR1 and CDR2 sequences are LNHNV and YYDKDF (reference sequence). CDR3 amino acids: CATSRAGQIGNTIYF. DNA of the CDR3: TGTGCCACCAGCAGAGCGGGACAGATTGGAAACACCATATATTTT.

The rearrangement joins TRBV14 to TRBJ2-6; D gene ambiguous. The CDR3 runs 20 residues. Trimming took 0 bases from V and 0 from J, leaving 18 bases between them. Germline values: CDR1 SGHDN, CDR2 FVKESK. The CDR3 bases are TGTGCCAGCAGCCAAGATTTGACAAGGCGCCCGAGCTCTGGGGCCAACGTCCTGACTTTC. Amino acids: CASSQDLTRRPSSGANVLTF.

V is TRBV7-2 and J is TRBJ1-3; TRBD1 matches at 7 bases. Germline trimming cut 7 bases from V and 2 bases from J; bases unmatched to any gene: 2. The length of the CDR3 is 13 residues. Germline CDR1 reads SGHTA; CDR2 reads FQGNSA. The CDR3, as DNA: TGTGCCAGCACCGACAGGGCTGGAAACACCATATATTTT. The encoded protein is CASTDRAGNTIYF.

The V gene is TRBV27, the J gene TRBJ2-2, with a possible D match to TRBD2 (6 bases). Trimming took off 5 bases at V and 7 bases at J, with 23 bases between the two ends. From germline, CDR1 is MNHEY and CDR2 SMNVEV (reference sequence). The CDR3 has 17 amino acids. CDR3 amino acids: CASSPRGWFLEGGELFF. The DNA for the CDR3 is TGTGCCAGCAGTCCCCGGGGGTGGTTCCTGGAGGGCGGGGAGCTGTTTTTT.

The rearrangement links TRBV4-2 to TRBJ1-1; D not resolved. CDR3 length: 12 residues. Trimming took off 4 bases at V and 8 bases at J, with 11 bases between the two ends. CDR1 and CDR2 (germline): LGHNA, YNFKEQ. CDR3 amino acids: CASSRGVLEAFF. The CDR3 DNA reads as TGTGCCAGCAGCCGAGGAGTCTTAGAAGCTTTCTTT.

The chain uses TRBV7-9 and TRBJ1-1; possibly TRBD1 for D (6 bases). This CDR3 is 14 amino acids long. Deletions cut 1 base from V and 7 bases from J, with 13 bases between. The germline CDR1 and CDR2 sequences are SEHNR and FQNEAQ (reference sequence). CDR3 bases: TGTGCCAGCAGCTTAGGTGCAGGGGCGGGTGAAGCTTTCTTT. As protein: CASSLGAGAGEAFF.

The chain has TRBV30 and TRBJ2-7; tentative D call: TRBD1 (6 bases). This CDR3 is built from 12 residues. Trimming stripped 3 bases from V and 6 bases from J, with 12 bases between. Germline CDR1 reads GTSNPN; CDR2 reads SVGIG (reference sequence). CDR3 nucleotide sequence: TGTGCCTGGAGGGCCCAAGGGGGCGAGCAGTACTTC. It translates to CAWRAQGGEQYF.

This sequence joins TRBV6-5 and TRBJ2-7, with 10 bases matching TRBD1. V was pared by 6 bases and J by 6 bases, with 8 bases of the junction left unmatched. Germline CDR1 MNHEY, CDR2 SVGAGI. This CDR3 spans 14 amino acids. The CDR3 DNA reads as TGTGCCAGCAGCCCAGGGACAGGGGTGGGCGAGCAGTACTTC. It translates to CASSPGTGVGEQYF.